These T cell receptor beta chains were read from a single sample in a study of cytomegalovirus exposure and HLA in healthy donors. TCRdb keeps only in-frame clones here, not all; method: immunoSEQ multiplex PCR. Seen here are 100,000 to 150,000 clones, approximately 89% observed once, and the top ten hold about 3%. The sample consisted of PBMCs. These receptors were taken from a young man in good health and CMV-seronegative. CDR3s include the opening cysteine and the closing phenylalanine or tryptophan. The order of the fields is clone size, D gene, V gene, J gene, CDR3 protein, CDR3 DNA. D genes are given only for firm matches. Only part of the rows carry a size: once, few, many, or a class if the clone is expanded.

few,NA,TRBV5-1,TRBJ2-7,CASGRSLASQRIAYEQYF,TGCGCCAGCGGCAGGTCTCTCGCCTCTCAGCGGATAGCCTACGAGCAGTACTTC
few,NA,TRBV27,TRBJ1-5,CASKNGQDNQPQHF,TGTGCCAGCAAGAATGGCCAGGACAATCAGCCCCAGCATTTT
NA,TRBD1,TRBV5-1,TRBJ2-5,CASSRPGQGAQAQETQYF,TGCGCCAGCAGCAGGCCAGGACAGGGGGCGCAGGCCCAAGAGACCCAGTACTTC
NA,NA,TRBV27,TRBJ2-7,CASSLVGGSYEQYF,TGTGCCAGCAGTTTAGTGGGGGGTTCCTACGAGCAGTACTTC
NA,NA,TRBV2,TRBJ1-2,CASRETGSRRYGYTF,TGTGCCAGCAGGGAGACAGGTAGCAGGCGCTATGGCTACACCTTC
NA,TRBD1,TRBV28,TRBJ2-7,CASSKPGQGYEQYF,TGTGCCAGCAGTAAGCCGGGACAGGGGTACGAGCAGTACTTC
NA,TRBD1,TRBV29-1,TRBJ2-7,CSVGTGGSYEQYF,TGCAGCGTCGGGACAGGGGGCTCCTACGAGCAGTACTTC
NA,NA,TRBV10-3,TRBJ2-7,CAISEADRSPTYEQYF,TGTGCCATCAGTGAGGCAGACAGGTCACCCACCTACGAGCAGTACTTC
NA,TRBD1,TRBV6-5,TRBJ2-2,CASSSGQGVYTGELFF,TGTGCCAGCAGTTCGGGACAGGGGGTTTACACCGGGGAGCTGTTTTTT
once,NA,TRBV9,TRBJ2-1,CASSVEFGDEQFF,TGTGCCAGCAGCGTAGAGTTCGGGGATGAGCAGTTCTTC
few,NA,TRBV27,TRBJ2-3,CASSSALHHPQYF,TGTGCCAGCAGTTCGGCACTACATCATCCACAGTATTTT
NA,NA,TRBV19,TRBJ1-1,CASSIQTGYTEAFF,TGTGCCAGTAGTATTCAGACAGGTTACACTGAAGCTTTCTTT
NA,NA,TRBV28,TRBJ1-6,CASSFWQGRSPLHF,TGTGCCAGCAGTTTCTGGCAGGGTCGATCACCCCTCCACTTT
NA,TRBD1,TRBV14,TRBJ2-5,CASSHWDRGLGETQYF,TGTGCCAGCAGCCACTGGGACAGGGGATTGGGAGAGACCCAGTACTTC
NA,TRBD1,TRBV28,TRBJ1-3,CASSKRTGSGNTIYF,TGTGCCAGCAGTAAACGGACAGGCTCTGGAAACACCATATATTTT
NA,TRBD1,TRBV5-8,TRBJ2-6,CASSQGDISGANVLTF,TGTGCCAGCAGCCAGGGGGACATTTCTGGGGCCAACGTCCTGACTTTC
once,TRBD1,TRBV4-2,TRBJ1-5,CASSQEGTDTIQPQHF,TGTGCCAGCAGCCAAGAAGGGACAGACACCATTCAGCCCCAGCATTTT
NA,TRBD1,TRBV7-2,TRBJ1-1,CASSLDRAGTEAFF,TGTGCCAGCAGCTTGGACAGGGCGGGTACTGAAGCTTTCTTT
NA,NA,TRBV7-8,TRBJ1-2,CASSLVGPGYTF,TGTGCCAGCAGCTTAGTGGGCCCCGGCTACACCTTC
NA,NA,TRBV7-9,TRBJ1-1,CASSLVAGAGVNTEAFF,TGTGCCAGCAGCTTAGTAGCTGGGGCAGGGGTGAACACTGAAGCTTTCTTT
once,NA,TRBV7-2,TRBJ2-7,CASSPDRTYEQYF,TGTGCCAGCAGCCCGGACAGAACCTACGAGCAGTACTTC
NA,TRBD1,TRBV19,TRBJ1-2,CASSPGTGEGYTF,TGTGCCAGTAGCCCAGGGACAGGGGAAGGCTACACCTTC
NA,NA,TRBV11-2,TRBJ2-2,CASSLDMESGELFF,TGTGCCAGCAGCTTAGATATGGAGTCCGGGGAGCTGTTTTTT
NA,NA,TRBV2,TRBJ2-3,CASSLTRGDADTQYF,TGTGCCAGCAGCCTGACTAGGGGAGACGCAGATACGCAGTATTTT
NA,NA,TRBV27,TRBJ2-3,CASSSYHPSTDTQYF,TGTGCCAGCAGTTCCTACCATCCCAGCACAGATACGCAGTATTTT
NA,NA,TRBV7-6,TRBJ2-6,CASSLAPGRGSSGANVLTF,TGTGCCAGCAGCTTAGCGCCGGGCAGGGGAAGCTCTGGGGCCAACGTCCTGACTTTC
NA,NA,TRBV21-1,TRBJ1-6,CASRTERQPTSYNSPLHF,TGTGCCAGCAGGACTGAAAGACAGCCCACCTCCTATAATTCACCCCTCCACTTT
NA,NA,TRBV18,TRBJ2-7,CASSPTAGGTYEQYF,TGTGCCAGCTCACCAACGGCAGGGGGGACCTACGAGCAGTACTTC
NA,NA,TRBV6-1,TRBJ1-1,CASRVGDWTEAFF,TGTGCCAGCAGGGTAGGGGATTGGACTGAAGCTTTCTTT
NA,TRBD1,TRBV2,TRBJ1-2,CASGGQGGSDGYTF,TGTGCCAGCGGAGGACAGGGAGGGTCGGATGGCTACACCTTC
NA,NA,TRBV7-6,TRBJ1-1,CASSFSWNTEAFF,TGTGCCAGCAGCTTTAGTTGGAACACTGAAGCTTTCTTT
NA,TRBD1,TRBV6-4,TRBJ1-1,CASSDGQGAPEAFF,TGTGCCAGCAGTGACGGACAGGGGGCCCCTGAAGCTTTCTTT
NA,NA,TRBV6-5,TRBJ1-3,CASSYSGARNTIYF,TGTGCCAGCAGTTACTCGGGGGCTCGAAACACCATATATTTT
NA,NA,TRBV2,TRBJ1-1,CASTTLGTEAFF,TGTGCCAGCACGACTCTGGGGACAGAAGCTTTCTTT
NA,NA,TRBV5-1,TRBJ2-1,CASSLGPGAGDEQFF,TGCGCCAGCAGCTTGGGTCCAGGGGCAGGCGATGAGCAGTTCTTC
NA,NA,TRBV18,TRBJ2-2,CASSPPSIPGTGELFF,TGTGCCAGCTCACCACCAAGTATCCCGGGCACCGGGGAGCTGTTTTTT